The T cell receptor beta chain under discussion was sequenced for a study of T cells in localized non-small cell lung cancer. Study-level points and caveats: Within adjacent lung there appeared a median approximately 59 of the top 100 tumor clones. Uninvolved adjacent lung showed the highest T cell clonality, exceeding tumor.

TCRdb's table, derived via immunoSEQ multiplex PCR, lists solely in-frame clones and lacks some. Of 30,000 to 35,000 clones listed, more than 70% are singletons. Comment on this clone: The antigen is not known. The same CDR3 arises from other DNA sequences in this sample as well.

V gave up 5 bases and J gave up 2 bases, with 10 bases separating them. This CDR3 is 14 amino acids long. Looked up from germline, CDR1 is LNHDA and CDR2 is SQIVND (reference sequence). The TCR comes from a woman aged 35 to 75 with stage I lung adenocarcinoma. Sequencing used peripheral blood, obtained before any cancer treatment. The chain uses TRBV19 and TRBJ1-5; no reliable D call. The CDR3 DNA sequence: TGTGCCAGTAGTGACCGAATTGGCAATCAGCCCCAGCATTTT. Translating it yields CASSDRIGNQPQHF.